This TCR beta chain comes out of a study of blood T cell repertoires in COVID-19. Study as a whole: T cells, B-cell-depleted T cells, or PBMCs provided the cDNA or gDNA that served as material.

As processed by the authors: Reference gene primer amplification gave estimated nucleated cell counts. Method: immunoSEQ multiplex PCR; TCRdb's copy keeps in-frame clones and lacks some. The V and J calls and clone size come from that table; D and trimming were worked out from the DNA. The table records tens of thousands of clones, around 87% of them present only once. V lost 1 base and J lost 0, with 9 bases in between. Germline V gene data show CDR1 as SGHDN and CDR2 as FVKESK. This CDR3 has 15 residues. The sequence derives from a woman aged 55-69 years with acute or convalescent COVID-19. Sequencing used peripheral blood. The V call is TRBV14, the J call TRBJ1-2; D is ambiguous. CDR3 amino acids: CASSQGGNANYGYTF. The CDR3 coding sequence is TGTGCCAGCAGCCAAGGCGGTAACGCTAACTATGGCTACACCTTC.